The rows below give T cell receptor beta chains drawn from one sample of a study of T cell changes during pregnancy in multiple sclerosis. TCRdb's copy holds only in-frame clones and misses some; the assay was immunoSEQ multiplex PCR. There are approximately 80,000 clones in the sample; about 94% occur only once, and 2% to 2.5% lies in the top ten. The sample in question was peripheral blood, obtained in the third trimester of pregnancy. These receptor sequences come from a female donor with multiple sclerosis, enrolled in a pregnancy study. The CDR3 runs from the conserved cysteine through the conserved F or W. D genes are given only for firm matches. Rows give clone size only sometimes, using once, few, many, or a class for an expanded clone.

abundance,j_gene,v_gene,d_gene,CDR3nt,CDR3aa
NA,TRBJ2-3,TRBV2,TRBD2,TGTGCCAGCAGTGAAGGGTTTAGCGGGGTGAGAGATACGCAGTATTTT,CASSEGFSGVRDTQYF
NA,TRBJ1-4,TRBV28,TRBD1,TGTGCCAGCAGTTTAATAGGGACAGGGAATGAAAAACTGTTTTTT,CASSLIGTGNEKLFF
NA,TRBJ2-5,TRBV9,TRBD1,TGTGCCAGCAGCCCGGACAGGGGGCGGGATAGAGAGACCCAGTACTTC,CASSPDRGRDRETQYF
NA,TRBJ1-3,TRBV11-2,NA,TGTGCCAGCAGCTTAATCTCGAGGGCGGCAAATAGAAACACCATATATTTT,CASSLISRAANRNTIYF
NA,TRBJ1-4,TRBV5-1,NA,TGCGCCAGCAGCTTGAGCTTACGCGAAAAACTGTTTTTT,CASSLSLREKLFF
NA,TRBJ2-6,TRBV6-1,TRBD2,TGTGCCAGCAGTGAGGCCCGGGAGGCTGGGGCCAACGTCCTGACTTTC,CASSEAREAGANVLTF
NA,TRBJ2-3,TRBV5-1,NA,TGCGCCAGCAGCTTGGCTTCTGCAGATACGCAGTATTTT,CASSLASADTQYF
NA,TRBJ1-1,TRBV15,TRBD1,TGTGCCACCAGCAGAGATGAACAGACAGGGAATTTGAACACTGAAGCTTTCTTT,CATSRDEQTGNLNTEAFF
NA,TRBJ2-7,TRBV6-5,NA,TGTGCCAGCAGTTGGGGCTCCTCCTACGAGCAGTACTTC,CASSWGSSYEQYF
NA,TRBJ1-1,TRBV7-3,NA,TGTGCCAGCAGCTTTCACAGCAACACTGAAGCTTTCTTT,CASSFHSNTEAFF
NA,TRBJ1-1,TRBV4-2,NA,TGTGCCAGCAGCCAGGCGGTGGGGGGGACTGAAGCTTTCTTT,CASSQAVGGTEAFF
NA,TRBJ2-3,TRBV19,NA,TGTGCCAGTAGTATTGAGAGGGAGTCAGATACGCAGTATTTT,CASSIERESDTQYF
NA,TRBJ2-2,TRBV15,NA,TGTGCCACCAGCACTAACACCGGGGAGCTGTTTTTT,CATSTNTGELFF
once,TRBJ1-2,TRBV30,NA,TGTGCCTGGCGTTTACAGGGACCCAACTATATGGGACCCAACTATGGCTACACCTTC,CAWRLQGPNYMGPNYGYTF
NA,TRBJ1-3,TRBV29-1,NA,TGCAGCGTTGTGGGACAATTGAAAAACACCATATATTTT,CSVVGQLKNTIYF
NA,TRBJ2-5,TRBV9,TRBD2,TGTGCCAGCAGCCTCCGTGGAGGTAGCGGGGGGGAGACCCAGTACTTC,CASSLRGGSGGETQYF